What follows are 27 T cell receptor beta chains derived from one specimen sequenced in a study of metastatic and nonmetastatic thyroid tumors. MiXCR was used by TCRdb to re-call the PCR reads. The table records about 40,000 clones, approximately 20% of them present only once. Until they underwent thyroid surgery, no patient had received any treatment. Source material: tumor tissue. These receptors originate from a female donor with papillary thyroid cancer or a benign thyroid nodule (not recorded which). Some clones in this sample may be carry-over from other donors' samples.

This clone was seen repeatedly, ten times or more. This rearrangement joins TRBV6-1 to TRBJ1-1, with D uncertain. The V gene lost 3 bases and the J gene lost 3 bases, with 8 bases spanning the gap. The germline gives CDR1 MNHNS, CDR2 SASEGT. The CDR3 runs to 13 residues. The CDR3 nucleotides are TGTGCCAGCAGTGAGTACAGAGACACTGAAGCTTTCTTT. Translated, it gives CASSEYRDTEAFF.

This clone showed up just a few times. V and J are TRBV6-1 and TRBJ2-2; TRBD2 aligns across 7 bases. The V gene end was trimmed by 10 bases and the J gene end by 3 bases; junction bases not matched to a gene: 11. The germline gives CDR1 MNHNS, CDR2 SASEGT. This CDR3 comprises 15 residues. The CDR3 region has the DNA TGTGCCATCTGGCCCCGGGACTACCACACCGGGGAGCTGTTTTTT. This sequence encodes CAIWPRDYHTGELFF.

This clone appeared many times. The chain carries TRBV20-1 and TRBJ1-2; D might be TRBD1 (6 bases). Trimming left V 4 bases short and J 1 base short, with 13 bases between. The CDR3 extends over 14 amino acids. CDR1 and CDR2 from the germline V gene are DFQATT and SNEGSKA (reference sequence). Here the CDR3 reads CSAIGDIINYGYTF. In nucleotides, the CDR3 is TGCAGTGCTATAGGGGACATTATTAACTATGGCTACACCTTC.

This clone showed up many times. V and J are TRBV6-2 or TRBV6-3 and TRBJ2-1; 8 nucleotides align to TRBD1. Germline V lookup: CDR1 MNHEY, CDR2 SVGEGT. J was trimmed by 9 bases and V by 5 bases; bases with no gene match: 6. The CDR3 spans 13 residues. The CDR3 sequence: CASSHAGGIEQFF. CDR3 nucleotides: TGTGCCAGCAGTCACGCAGGGGGCATTGAGCAGTTCTTC.

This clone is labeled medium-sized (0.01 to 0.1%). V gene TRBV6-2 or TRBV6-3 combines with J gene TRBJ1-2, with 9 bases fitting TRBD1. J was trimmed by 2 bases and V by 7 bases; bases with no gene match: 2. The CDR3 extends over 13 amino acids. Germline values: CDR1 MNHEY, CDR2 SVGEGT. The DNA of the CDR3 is TGTGCCAGCAATACAGGGGGCAACTATGGCTACACCTTC. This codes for CASNTGGNYGYTF.

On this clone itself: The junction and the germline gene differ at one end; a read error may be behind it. The CDR3 DNA reads TGTGCCAGTAGTATGCTACCGGGGGTTATAGATGATCAGTTCTTC. It translates to CASSMLPGVIDDQFF. The gene calls are TRBV19 and TRBJ2-1; weak D call: TRBD2 (6 bases). This CDR3 has 15 amino acids. Germline V gene sequence: CDR1 LNHDA, CDR2 SQIVND (reference sequence).

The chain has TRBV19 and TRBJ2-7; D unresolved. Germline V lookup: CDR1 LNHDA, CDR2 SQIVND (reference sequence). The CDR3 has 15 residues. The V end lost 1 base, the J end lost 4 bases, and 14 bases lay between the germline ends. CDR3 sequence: CASSIVASSGYEQYF. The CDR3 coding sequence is TGTGCCAGTAGTATAGTCGCTTCATCCGGTTACGAGCAGTACTTC.

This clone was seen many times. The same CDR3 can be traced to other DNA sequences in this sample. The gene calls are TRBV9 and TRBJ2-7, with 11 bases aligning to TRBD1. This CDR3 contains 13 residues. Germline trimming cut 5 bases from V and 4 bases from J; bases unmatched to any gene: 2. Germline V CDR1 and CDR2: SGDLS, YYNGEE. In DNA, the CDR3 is TGTGCCAGCAGTGGACAGGGGGCGTACGAGCAGTACTTC. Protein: CASSGQGAYEQYF. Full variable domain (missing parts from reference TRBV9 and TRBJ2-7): DSGVTQTPKHLITATGQRVTLRCSPRSGDLSVYWYQQSLDQGLQFLIQYYNGEERAKGNILERFSAQQFPDLHSELNLSSLELGDSALYFCASSGQGAYEQYFGPGTRLTVT.

Here the CDR3 DNA reads TGTGCCAGCAGCGTTTCCCTAGCGGGAGGGTACGAGCAGTACTTC. Translated, it gives CASSVSLAGGYEQYF. The chain recombines TRBV9 with TRBJ2-7; 12 bases match TRBD2. V gave up 2 bases and J gave up 4 bases; unmatched junction bases: 4. The CDR3 totals 15 residues. CDR1 SGDLS and CDR2 YYNGEE come from the germline V gene. Full variable domain (missing parts from reference TRBV9 and TRBJ2-7): DSGVTQTPKHLITATGQRVTLRCSPRSGDLSVYWYQQSLDQGLQFLIQYYNGEERAKGNILERFSAQQFPDLHSELNLSSLELGDSALYFCASSVSLAGGYEQYFGPGTRLTVT.

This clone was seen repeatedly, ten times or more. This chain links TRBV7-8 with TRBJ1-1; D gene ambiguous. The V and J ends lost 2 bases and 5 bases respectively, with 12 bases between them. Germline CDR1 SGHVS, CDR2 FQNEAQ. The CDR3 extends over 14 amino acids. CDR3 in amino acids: CASSLQGKYTEAFF. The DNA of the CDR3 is TGTGCCAGCAGCTTACAAGGGAAGTATACTGAAGCTTTCTTT.

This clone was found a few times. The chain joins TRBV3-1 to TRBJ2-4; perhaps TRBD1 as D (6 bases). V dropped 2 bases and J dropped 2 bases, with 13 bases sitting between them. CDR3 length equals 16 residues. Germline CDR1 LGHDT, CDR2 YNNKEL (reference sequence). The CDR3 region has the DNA TGTGCCAGCAGCCAATGTGAGGACAGCCCCAAAAACATTCAGTACTTC. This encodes CASSQCEDSPKNIQYF.

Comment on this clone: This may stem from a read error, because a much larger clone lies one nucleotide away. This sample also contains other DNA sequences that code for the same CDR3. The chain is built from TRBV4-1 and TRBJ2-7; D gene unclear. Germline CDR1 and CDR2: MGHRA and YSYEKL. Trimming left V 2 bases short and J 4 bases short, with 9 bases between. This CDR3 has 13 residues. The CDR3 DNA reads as TGCGCCAGCAGCCAAACGCAGGCATACGAGCAGTACTTC. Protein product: CASSQTQAYEQYF.

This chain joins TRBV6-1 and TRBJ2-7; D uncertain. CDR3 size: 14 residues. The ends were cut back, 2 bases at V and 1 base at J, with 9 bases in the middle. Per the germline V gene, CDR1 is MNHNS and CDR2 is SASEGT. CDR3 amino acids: CASSEIGQSYEQYF. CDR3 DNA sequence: TGTGCCAGCAGTGAAATAGGGCAGTCCTACGAGCAGTACTTC.

This chain's CDR3 is CAISLGLSAYEQYF. In nucleotides, the CDR3 is TGTGCTATCAGCTTAGGGCTTAGTGCCTACGAGCAGTACTTC. The chain couples TRBV7-2 to TRBJ2-7; D remains ambiguous. This CDR3 has 14 amino acids. Looked up from germline, CDR1 is SGHTA and CDR2 is FQGNSA.

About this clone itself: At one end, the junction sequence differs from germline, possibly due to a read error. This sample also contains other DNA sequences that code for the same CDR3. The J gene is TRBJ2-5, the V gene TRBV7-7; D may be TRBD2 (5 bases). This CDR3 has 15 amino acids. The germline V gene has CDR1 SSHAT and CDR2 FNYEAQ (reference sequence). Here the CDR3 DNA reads TGTGCTAGCAGCTTGTCCGGAGGTACCCAAGAGACCAGGTACTTC. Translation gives CASSLSGGTQETRYF.

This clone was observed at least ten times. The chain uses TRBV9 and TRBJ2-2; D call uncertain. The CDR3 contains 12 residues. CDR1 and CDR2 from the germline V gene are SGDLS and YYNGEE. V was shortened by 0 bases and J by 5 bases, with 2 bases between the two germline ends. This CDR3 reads CASSVATGELFF. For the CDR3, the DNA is TGTGCCAGCAGCGTAGCTACCGGGGAGCTGTTTTTT.

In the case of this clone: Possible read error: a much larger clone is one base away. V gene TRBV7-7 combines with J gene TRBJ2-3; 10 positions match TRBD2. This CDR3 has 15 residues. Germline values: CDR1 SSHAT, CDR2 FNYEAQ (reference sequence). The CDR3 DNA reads TGTGCTAGCATTAAAGCGGGGGGGGTTGTGGATACGCAGTATTTT. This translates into CASIKAGGVVDTQYF.

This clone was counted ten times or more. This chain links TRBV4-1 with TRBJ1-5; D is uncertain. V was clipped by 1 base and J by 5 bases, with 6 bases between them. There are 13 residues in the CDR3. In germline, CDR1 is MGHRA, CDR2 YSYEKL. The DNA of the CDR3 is TGCGCCAGCAGCCAAGGCGCGGATCAGCCCCAGCATTTT. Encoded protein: CASSQGADQPQHF.

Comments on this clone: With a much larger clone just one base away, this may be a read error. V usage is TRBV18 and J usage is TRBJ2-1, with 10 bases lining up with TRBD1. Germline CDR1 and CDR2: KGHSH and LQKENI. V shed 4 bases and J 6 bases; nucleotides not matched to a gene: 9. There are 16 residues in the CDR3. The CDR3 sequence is CASSQPGQGSGNEQFF. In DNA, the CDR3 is TGTGCCAGCTCACAACCGGGACAGGGGTCTGGCAATGAGCAGTTCTTC.

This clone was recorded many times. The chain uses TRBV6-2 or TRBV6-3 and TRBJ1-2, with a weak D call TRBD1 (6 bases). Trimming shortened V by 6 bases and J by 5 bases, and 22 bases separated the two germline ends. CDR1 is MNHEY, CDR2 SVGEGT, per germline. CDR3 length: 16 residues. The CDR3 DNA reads TGTGCCAGCAGGCCGGACAGTTTAAGGAACCCTTATGGCTACACCTTC. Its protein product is CASRPDSLRNPYGYTF.

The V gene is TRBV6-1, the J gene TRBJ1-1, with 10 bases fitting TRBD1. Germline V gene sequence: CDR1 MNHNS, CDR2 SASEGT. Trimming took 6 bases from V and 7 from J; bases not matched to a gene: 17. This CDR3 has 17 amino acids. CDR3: CASSPPTGTGAHFEAFF. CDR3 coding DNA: TGTGCCAGCAGCCCACCAACCGGGACAGGGGCCCATTTTGAAGCTTTCTTT.

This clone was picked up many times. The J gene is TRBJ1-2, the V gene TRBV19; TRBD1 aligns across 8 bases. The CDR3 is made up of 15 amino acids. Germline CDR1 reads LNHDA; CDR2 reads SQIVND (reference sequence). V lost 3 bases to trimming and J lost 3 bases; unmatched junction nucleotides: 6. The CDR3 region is CASSMRTGKDYGYTF. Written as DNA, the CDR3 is TGTGCCAGTAGTATGCGGACAGGGAAGGACTATGGCTACACCTTC. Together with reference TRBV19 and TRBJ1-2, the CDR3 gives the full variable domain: DGGITQSPKYLFRKEGQNVTLSCEQNLNHDAMYWYRQDPGQGLRLIYYSQIVNDFQKGDIAEGYSVSREKKESFPLTVTSAQKNPTAFYLCASSMRTGKDYGYTFGSGTRLTVV.

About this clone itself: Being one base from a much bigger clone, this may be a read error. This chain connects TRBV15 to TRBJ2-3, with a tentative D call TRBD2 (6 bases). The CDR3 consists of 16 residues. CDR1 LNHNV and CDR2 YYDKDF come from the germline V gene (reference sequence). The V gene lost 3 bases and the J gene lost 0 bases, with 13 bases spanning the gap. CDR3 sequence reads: CATSRGAGSSTDTQYF. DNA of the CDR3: TGTGCCACCAGCAGGGGTGCGGGGTCTAGCACAGATACGCAGTATTTT.

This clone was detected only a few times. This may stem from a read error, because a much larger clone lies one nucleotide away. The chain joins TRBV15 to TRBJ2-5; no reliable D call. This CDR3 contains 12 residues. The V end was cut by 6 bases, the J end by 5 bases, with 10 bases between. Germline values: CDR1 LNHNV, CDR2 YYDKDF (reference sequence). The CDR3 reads CATRGYTETQYF. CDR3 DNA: TGTGCCACCAGAGGATACACGGAGACCCAGTACTTC.

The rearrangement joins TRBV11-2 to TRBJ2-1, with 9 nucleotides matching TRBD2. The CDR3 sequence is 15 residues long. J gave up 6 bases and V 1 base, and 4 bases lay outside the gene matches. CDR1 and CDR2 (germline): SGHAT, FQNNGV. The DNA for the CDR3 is TGTGCCAGCAGCTTAGGCGGGAGGGGGAGCAATGAGCAGTTCTTC. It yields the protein CASSLGGRGSNEQFF.

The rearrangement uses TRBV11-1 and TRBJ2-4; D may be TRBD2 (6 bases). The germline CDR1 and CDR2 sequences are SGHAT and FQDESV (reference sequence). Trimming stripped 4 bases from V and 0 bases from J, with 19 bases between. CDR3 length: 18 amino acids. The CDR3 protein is CASSSGVRGAGAKNIQYF. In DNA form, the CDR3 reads TGTGCCAGCAGCTCGGGCGTTCGGGGAGCGGGAGCCAAAAACATTCAGTACTTC.

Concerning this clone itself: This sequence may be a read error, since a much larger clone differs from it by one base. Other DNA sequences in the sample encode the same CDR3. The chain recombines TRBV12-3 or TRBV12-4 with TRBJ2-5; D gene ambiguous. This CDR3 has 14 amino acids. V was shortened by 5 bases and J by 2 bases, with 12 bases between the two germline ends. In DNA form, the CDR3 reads TGTGCCAGCAGTCGACCTCGACAACAAGAGACCCAGTACTTC. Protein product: CASSRPRQQETQYF.